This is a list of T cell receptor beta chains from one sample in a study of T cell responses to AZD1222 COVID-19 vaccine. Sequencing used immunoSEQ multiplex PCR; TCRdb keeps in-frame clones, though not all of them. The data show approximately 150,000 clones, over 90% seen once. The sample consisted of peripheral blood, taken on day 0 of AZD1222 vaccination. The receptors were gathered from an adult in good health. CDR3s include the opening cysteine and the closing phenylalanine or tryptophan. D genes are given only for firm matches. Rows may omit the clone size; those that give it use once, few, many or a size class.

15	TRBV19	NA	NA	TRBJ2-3	CASSIGSLRTDTQYF	TGTGCCAGTAGTATTGGGTCACTAAGGACAGATACGCAGTATTTT
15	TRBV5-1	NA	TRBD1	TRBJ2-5	CASSSGQGNQETQYF	TGCGCCAGCAGCTCAGGACAGGGAAACCAAGAGACCCAGTACTTC
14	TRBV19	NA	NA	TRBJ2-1	CATARDIGTNEQFF	TGTGCCACCGCCCGGGACATCGGAACCAATGAGCAGTTCTTC
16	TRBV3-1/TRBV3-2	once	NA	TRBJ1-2	CASSQVLRGTNYGYTF	TGTGCCAGCAGCCAAGTTTTGAGAGGTACCAACTATGGCTACACCTTC
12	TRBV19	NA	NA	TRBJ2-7	CASSIGSNEQYF	TGTGCCAGTAGTATAGGGAGTAACGAGCAGTACTTC
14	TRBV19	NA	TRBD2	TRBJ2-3	CASTDRGGIDTQYF	TGTGCCAGTACTGACCGGGGGGGCATAGATACGCAGTATTTT
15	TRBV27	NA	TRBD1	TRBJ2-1	CASSSDGQGIGEQFF	TGTGCCAGCAGTTCGGATGGACAGGGGATTGGTGAGCAGTTCTTC
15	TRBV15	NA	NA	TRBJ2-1	CATSRGTGSYNEQFF	TGTGCCACCAGCAGAGGTACAGGGTCGTACAATGAGCAGTTCTTC
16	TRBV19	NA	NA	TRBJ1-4	CASSKMTGATNEKLFF	TGTGCCAGTAGTAAAATGACGGGAGCTACTAATGAAAAACTGTTTTTT
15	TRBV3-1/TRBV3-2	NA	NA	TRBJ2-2	CASSQTGLSTGELFF	TGTGCCAGCAGCCAAACGGGACTTTCAACCGGGGAGCTGTTTTTT
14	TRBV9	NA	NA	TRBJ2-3	CASSVSRTGDTQYF	TGTGCCAGCAGCGTAAGTAGGACGGGAGATACGCAGTATTTT
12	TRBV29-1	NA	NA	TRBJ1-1	CSVVRGNTEAFF	TGCAGCGTTGTAAGGGGGAACACTGAAGCTTTCTTT
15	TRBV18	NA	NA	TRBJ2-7	CASSPQFMTAYEQYF	TGTGCCAGCTCACCCCAGTTTATGACAGCCTACGAGCAGTACTTC
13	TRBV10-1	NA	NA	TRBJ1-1	CASSFQGGTEAFF	TGCGCCAGCAGTTTTCAGGGCGGCACTGAAGCTTTCTTT
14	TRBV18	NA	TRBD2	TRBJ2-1	CASSLLADYNEQFF	TGTGCCAGCTCACTACTAGCGGATTACAATGAGCAGTTCTTC
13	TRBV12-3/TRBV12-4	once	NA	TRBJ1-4	CASSLWGDEKLFF	TGTGCCAGCAGTTTGTGGGGGGATGAAAAACTGTTTTTT
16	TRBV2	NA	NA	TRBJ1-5	CASRKTALTLNQPQHF	TGTGCCAGCAGAAAGACAGCCCTTACCCTCAATCAGCCCCAGCATTTT
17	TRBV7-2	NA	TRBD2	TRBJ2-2	CASTPRLAGGHTGELFF	TGTGCCAGCACCCCGAGACTAGCGGGGGGCCACACCGGGGAGCTGTTTTTT
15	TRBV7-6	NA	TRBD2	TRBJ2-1	CASSLGLAGRNEQFF	TGTGCCAGCAGCTTAGGCCTAGCGGGCAGAAATGAGCAGTTCTTC
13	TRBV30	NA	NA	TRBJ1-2	CAWSRDTGYGYTF	TGTGCCTGGAGTCGGGACACCGGCTATGGCTACACCTTC
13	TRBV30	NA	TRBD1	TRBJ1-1	CALRTGGGTEAFF	TGTGCCTTAAGGACAGGGGGAGGCACTGAAGCTTTCTTT
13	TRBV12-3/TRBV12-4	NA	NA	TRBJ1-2	CASRTPGFYGYTF	TGTGCCAGCAGGACCCCAGGGTTCTATGGCTACACCTTC
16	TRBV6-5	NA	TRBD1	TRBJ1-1	CASSYSGRGENTEAFF	TGTGCCAGCAGTTACTCTGGCAGGGGGGAAAACACTGAAGCTTTCTTT
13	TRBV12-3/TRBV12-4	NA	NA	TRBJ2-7	CASSLSRVYEQYF	TGTGCCAGCTCCCTTAGTAGGGTGTACGAGCAGTACTTC
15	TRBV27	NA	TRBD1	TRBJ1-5	CASSTDRGSVQPQHF	TGTGCCAGCAGTACCGACAGGGGGAGCGTTCAGCCCCAGCATTTT
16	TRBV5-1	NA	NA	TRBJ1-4	CASSLALSATNEKLFF	TGCGCCAGCAGCTTGGCTTTGTCGGCCACTAATGAAAAACTGTTTTTT
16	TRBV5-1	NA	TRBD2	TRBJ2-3	CASSDTSGRYPDTQYF	TGCGCCAGCAGCGATACTAGCGGGAGGTACCCAGATACGCAGTATTTT
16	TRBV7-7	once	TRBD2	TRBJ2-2	CASSQLAGGNTGELFF	TGTGCCAGCAGCCAGCTAGCGGGAGGGAACACCGGGGAGCTGTTTTTT
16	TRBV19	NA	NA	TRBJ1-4	CASSSSRGTTNEKLFF	TGTGCCAGTAGTTCCTCAAGAGGGACAACTAATGAAAAACTGTTTTTT
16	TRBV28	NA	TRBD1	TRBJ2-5	CASSPWDRAGLETQYF	TGTGCCAGCAGTCCATGGGACAGGGCTGGCCTCGAGACCCAGTACTTC
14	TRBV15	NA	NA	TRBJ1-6	CATSLGRTNSPLHF	TGTGCCACCAGCCTAGGACGGACTAATTCACCCCTCCACTTT
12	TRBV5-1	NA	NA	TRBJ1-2	CASSLGSDGYTF	TGCGCCAGCAGCTTGGGGTCGGATGGCTACACCTTC
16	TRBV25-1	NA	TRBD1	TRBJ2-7	CASRVTPGQASYEQYF	TGTGCCAGCAGAGTAACTCCGGGACAGGCATCCTACGAGCAGTACTTC
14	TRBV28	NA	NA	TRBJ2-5	CASSETGGQETQYF	TGTGCCAGCAGTGAGACAGGAGGACAAGAGACCCAGTACTTC
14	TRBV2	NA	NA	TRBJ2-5	CASSEAGLGGTQYF	TGTGCCAGCAGTGAAGCGGGGCTGGGAGGGACCCAGTACTTC
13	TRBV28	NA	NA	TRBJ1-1	CASRSHMGTEAFF	TGTGCCAGCCGCTCCCATATGGGCACTGAAGCTTTCTTT
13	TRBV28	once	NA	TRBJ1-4	CASSSTGREKLFF	TGTGCCAGCAGCTCAACAGGGAGGGAAAAACTGTTTTTT
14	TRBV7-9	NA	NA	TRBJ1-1	CASSLGVGNTEAFF	TGTGCCAGCAGCTTAGGGGTGGGGAACACTGAAGCTTTCTTT
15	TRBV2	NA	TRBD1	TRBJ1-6	CASRGRTGGSSPLHF	TGTGCCAGCAGAGGAAGGACAGGGGGGTCTTCACCCCTCCACTTT
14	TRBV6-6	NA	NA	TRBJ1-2	CASSYSQGTYGYTF	TGTGCCAGCAGTTACTCCCAGGGGACCTATGGCTACACCTTC
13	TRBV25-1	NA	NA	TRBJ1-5	CASSAGSEQPQHF	TGTGCCAGCAGTGCCGGTTCAGAACAGCCCCAGCATTTT
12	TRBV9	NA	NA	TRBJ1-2	CASSVGQDGYTF	TGTGCCAGCAGCGTTGGGCAGGATGGCTACACCTTC
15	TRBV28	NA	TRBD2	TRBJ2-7	CASSLRLAVSYEQYF	TGTGCCAGCAGTTTGAGACTAGCGGTTAGCTACGAGCAGTACTTC
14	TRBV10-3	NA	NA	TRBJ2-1	CAISALASYNEQFF	TGTGCCATCAGTGCCCTCGCCTCCTACAATGAGCAGTTCTTC
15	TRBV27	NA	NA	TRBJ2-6	CASSLILSGANVLTF	TGTGCCAGCAGTCTGATTCTCTCTGGGGCCAACGTCCTGACTTTC
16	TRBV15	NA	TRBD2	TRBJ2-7	CATSSLLAGSSYEQYF	TGTGCCACCAGCAGCTTACTAGCGGGGAGCTCCTACGAGCAGTACTTC
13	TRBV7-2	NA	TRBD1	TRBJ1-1	CASSGTVNTEAFF	TGTGCCAGCAGCGGGACAGTGAACACTGAAGCTTTCTTT
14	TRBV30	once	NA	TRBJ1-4	CAWSEGSTNEKLFF	TGTGCCTGGAGTGAGGGCAGTACTAATGAAAAACTGTTTTTT
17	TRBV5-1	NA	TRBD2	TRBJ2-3	CASSLVSSGGLADTQYF	TGCGCCAGCAGCTTGGTGTCCAGCGGGGGGCTCGCAGATACGCAGTATTTT
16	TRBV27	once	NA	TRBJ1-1	CASSLSSAGGNTEAFF	TGTGCCAGCAGTTTATCATCGGCCGGCGGGAACACTGAAGCTTTCTTT
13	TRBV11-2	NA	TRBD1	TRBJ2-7	CASGPTGFDEQYF	TGTGCCAGCGGGCCGACAGGGTTTGATGAGCAGTACTTC
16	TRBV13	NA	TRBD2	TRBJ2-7	CASSPTSGLGIYEQYF	TGTGCCAGCAGCCCAACTAGCGGTCTTGGGATCTACGAGCAGTACTTC
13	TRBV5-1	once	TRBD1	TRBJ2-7	CASSPQGGYEQYF	TGCGCCAGCAGCCCACAGGGGGGCTACGAGCAGTACTTC
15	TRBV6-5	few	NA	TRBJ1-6	CASSYDQGSSSPLHF	TGTGCCAGCAGTTACGATCAGGGCTCTAGTTCACCCCTCCACTTT
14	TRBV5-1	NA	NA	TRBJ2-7	CASAPPRESYEQYF	TGCGCCAGCGCCCCACCCCGGGAGAGCTACGAGCAGTACTTC
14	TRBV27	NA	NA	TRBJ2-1	CASSPAERRNEQFF	TGTGCCAGCAGTCCGGCGGAAAGGAGGAATGAGCAGTTCTTC
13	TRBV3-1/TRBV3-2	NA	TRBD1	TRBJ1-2	CASSQGQGAGYTF	TGTGCCAGCAGCCAAGGACAGGGTGCCGGCTACACCTTC
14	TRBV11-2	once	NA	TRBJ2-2	CASSPYAGAGELFF	TGTGCCAGCAGCCCCTATGCAGGGGCCGGGGAGCTGTTTTTT
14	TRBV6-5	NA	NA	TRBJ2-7	CASSWSGVSREQYF	TGTGCCAGCAGTTGGTCAGGGGTGTCAAGAGAGCAGTACTTC